This T cell receptor beta chain was recovered during a study of tumor-infiltrating lymphocytes in primary liver carcinoma. General study results and limits: Unsorted bulk sampling ruled out any CD4+ versus CD8+ repertoire comparison.

A word on this clonotype: The target antigen is unknown.

The template, roughly 0.45 ug total RNA, yielded TCR beta cDNA made with a constant-region primer. What produced the TCR beta libraries was three nested multiplex PCR rounds using slightly modified ARM-PCR. TCRdb passed the multiplex PCR reads through MiXCR, listing each CDR3 protein once. The table shows 150,000 to 200,000 distinct CDR3 sequences, with around 60% occurring only once. RNA isolated from unsorted whole blood supplied the blood RNA, with germline DNA also extracted. Sampling before surgery obtained approximately 3.9 milliliters of peripheral blood. The clonotype comes from a woman in her sixties with primary liver carcinoma and hepatitis B virus infection. The sequenced sample was peripheral blood.

The CDR3 protein is CASSPDDGYEQYF. CDR3 DNA: TGCGCCAGCAGCCCCGACGACGGCTACGAGCAGTACTTC. The chain recombines TRBV4-1 with TRBJ2-7; D is unresolved. The V and J ends lost 4 bases and 3 bases respectively, with 10 bases between them. Germline values: CDR1 MGHRA, CDR2 YSYEKL. The CDR3 runs 13 residues.